This T cell receptor beta chain was sequenced for a study of blood T cell repertoires in COVID-19. Profiled with immunoSEQ multiplex PCR; TCRdb holds only in-frame clones, not every one. Of 120,000 or so clones in the sample, 85% were seen once. The germline gives CDR1 DFQATT, CDR2 SNEGSKA (reference sequence). This CDR3 comprises 11 residues. Trimming took off 6 bases at V and 8 bases at J, with 13 bases between the two ends. The sample comprised peripheral blood. This receptor was taken from a woman aged 80 or over with acute or convalescent COVID-19. The gene calls are TRBV20-1 and TRBJ1-2; no clear D. This CDR3 is CSAPGEGGYTF. CDR3 sequence (DNA): TGCAGTGCACCTGGGGAGGGAGGCTACACCTTC.